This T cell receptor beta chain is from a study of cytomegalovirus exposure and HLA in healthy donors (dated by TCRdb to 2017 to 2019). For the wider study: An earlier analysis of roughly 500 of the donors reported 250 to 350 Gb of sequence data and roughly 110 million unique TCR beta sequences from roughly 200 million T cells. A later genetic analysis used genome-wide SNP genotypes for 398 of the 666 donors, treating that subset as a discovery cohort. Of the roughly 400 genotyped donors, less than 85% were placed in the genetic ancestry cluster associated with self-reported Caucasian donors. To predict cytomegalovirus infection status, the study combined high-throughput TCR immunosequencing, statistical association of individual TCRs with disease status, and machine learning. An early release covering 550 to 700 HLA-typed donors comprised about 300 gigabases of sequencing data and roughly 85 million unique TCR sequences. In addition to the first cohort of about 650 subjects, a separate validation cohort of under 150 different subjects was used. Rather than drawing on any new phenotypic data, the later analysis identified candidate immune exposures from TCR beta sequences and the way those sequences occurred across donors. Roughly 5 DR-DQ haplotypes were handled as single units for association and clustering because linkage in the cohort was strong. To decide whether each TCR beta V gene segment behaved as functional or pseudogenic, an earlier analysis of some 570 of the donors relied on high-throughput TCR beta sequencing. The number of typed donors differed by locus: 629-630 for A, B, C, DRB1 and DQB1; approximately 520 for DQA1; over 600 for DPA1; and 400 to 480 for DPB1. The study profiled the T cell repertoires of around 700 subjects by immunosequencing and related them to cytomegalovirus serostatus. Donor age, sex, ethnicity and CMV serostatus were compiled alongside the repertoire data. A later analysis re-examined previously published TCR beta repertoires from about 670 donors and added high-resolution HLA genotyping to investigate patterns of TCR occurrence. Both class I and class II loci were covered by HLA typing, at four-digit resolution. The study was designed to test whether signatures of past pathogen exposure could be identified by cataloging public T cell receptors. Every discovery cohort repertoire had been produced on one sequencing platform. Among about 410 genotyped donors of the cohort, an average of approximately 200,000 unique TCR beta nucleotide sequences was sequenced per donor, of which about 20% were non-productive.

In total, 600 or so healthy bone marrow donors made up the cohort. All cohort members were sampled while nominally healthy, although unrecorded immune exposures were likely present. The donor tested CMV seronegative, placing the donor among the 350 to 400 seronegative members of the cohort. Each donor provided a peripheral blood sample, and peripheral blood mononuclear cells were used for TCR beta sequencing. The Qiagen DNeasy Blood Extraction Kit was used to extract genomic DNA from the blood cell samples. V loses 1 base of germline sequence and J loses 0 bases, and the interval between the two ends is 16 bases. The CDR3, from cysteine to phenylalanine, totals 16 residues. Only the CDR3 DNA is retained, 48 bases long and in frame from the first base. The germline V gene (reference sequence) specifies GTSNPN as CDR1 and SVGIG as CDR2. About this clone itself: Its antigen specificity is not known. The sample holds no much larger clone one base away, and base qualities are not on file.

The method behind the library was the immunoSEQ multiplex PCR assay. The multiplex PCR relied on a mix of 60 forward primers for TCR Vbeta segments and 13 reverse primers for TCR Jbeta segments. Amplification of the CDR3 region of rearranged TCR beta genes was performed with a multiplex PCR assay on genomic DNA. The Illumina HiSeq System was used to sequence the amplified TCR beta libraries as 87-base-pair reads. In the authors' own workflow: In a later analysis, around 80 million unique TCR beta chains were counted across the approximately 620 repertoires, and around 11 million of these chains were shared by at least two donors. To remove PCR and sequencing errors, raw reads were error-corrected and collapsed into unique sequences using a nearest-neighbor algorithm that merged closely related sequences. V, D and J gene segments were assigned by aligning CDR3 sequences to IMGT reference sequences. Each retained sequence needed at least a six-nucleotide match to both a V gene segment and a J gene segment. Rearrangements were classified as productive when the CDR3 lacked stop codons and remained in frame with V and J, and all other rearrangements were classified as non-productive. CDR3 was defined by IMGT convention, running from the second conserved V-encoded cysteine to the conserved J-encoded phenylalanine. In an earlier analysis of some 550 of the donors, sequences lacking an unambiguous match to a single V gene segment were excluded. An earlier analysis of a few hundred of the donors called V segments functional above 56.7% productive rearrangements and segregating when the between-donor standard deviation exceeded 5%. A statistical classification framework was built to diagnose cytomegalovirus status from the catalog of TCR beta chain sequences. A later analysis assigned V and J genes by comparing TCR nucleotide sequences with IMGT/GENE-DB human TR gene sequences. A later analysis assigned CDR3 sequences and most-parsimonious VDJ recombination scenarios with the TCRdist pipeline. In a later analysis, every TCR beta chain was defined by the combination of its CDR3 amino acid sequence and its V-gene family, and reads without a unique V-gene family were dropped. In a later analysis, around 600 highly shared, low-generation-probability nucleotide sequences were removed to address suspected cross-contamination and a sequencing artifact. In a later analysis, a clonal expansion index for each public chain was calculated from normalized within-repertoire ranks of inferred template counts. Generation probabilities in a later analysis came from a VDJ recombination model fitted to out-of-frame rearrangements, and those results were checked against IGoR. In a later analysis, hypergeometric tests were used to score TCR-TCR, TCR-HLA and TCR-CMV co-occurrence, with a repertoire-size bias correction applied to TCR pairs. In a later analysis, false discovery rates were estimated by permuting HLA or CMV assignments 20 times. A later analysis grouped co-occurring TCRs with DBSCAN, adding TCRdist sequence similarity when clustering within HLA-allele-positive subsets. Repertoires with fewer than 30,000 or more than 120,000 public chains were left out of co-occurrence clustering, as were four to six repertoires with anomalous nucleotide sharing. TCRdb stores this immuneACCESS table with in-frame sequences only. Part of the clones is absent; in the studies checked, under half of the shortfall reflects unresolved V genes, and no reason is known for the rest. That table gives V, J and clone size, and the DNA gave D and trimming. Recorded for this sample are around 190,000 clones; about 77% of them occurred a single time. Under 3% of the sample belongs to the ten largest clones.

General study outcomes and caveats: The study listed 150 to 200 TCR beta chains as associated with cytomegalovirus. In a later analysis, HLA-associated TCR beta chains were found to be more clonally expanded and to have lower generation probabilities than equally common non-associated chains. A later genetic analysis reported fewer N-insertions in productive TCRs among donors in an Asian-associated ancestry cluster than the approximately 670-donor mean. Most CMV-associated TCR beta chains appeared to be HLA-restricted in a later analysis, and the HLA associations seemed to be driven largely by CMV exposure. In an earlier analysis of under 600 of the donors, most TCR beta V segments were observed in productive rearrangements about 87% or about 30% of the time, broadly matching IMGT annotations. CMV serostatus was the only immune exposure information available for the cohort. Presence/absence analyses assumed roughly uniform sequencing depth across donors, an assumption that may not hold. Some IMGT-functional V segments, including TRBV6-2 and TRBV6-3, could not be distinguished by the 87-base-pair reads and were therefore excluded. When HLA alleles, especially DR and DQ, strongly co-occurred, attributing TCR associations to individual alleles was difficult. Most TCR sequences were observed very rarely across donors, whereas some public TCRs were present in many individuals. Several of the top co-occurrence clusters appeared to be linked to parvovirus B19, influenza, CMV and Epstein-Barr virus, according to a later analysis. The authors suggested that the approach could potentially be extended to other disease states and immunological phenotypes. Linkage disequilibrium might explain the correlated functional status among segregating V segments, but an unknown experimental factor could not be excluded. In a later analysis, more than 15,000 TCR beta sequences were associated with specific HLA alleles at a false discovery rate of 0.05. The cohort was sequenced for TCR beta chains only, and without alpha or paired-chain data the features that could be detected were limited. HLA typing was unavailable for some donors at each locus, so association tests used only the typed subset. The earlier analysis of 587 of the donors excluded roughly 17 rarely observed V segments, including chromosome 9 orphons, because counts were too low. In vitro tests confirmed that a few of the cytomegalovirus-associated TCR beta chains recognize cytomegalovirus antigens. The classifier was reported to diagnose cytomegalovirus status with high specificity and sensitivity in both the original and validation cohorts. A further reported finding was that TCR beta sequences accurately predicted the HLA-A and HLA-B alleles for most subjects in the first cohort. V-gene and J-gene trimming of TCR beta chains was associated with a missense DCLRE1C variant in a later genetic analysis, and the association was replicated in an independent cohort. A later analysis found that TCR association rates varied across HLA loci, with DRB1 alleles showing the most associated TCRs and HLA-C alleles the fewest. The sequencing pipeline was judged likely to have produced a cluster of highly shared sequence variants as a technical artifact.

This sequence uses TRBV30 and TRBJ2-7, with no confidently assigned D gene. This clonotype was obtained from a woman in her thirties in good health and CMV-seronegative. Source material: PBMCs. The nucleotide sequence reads TGTGCCTGGAGTGACCCCGGGTGGCGGAACTCCTACGAGCAGTACTTC. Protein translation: CAWSDPGWRNSYEQYF.